This entry concerns a single T cell receptor beta chain. Produced via immunoSEQ multiplex PCR; TCRdb's table is partial and in-frame only. Found here are about 130,000 clones, roughly four fifths of them singletons; the top ten hold about 12%. Per the germline V gene, CDR1 is SGDLS and CDR2 is YYNGEE. The CDR3 loop spans 13 amino acids. V dropped 1 base and J dropped 8 bases, with 12 bases sitting between them. This record comes from a study of blood T cell repertoires in COVID-19. Looking at the study overall: Italy, Spain and the United States were the sources of the convalescent and acute COVID-19 samples. Nucleic acid was either cDNA or gDNA, and it came from T cells, B-cell-depleted T cells, or PBMCs.

This TCR was sampled from a man aged 55 to 70 with acute or convalescent COVID-19. The sample consisted of peripheral blood. The chain combines TRBV9 with TRBJ1-2; TRBD1 is a possible D gene (5 bases). The CDR3 region is CASSVRGGFGYTF. CDR3 bases: TGTGCCAGCAGCGTACGGGGGGGTTTCGGCTACACCTTC.